The present TCR beta chain was sequenced within a study of T cells in Graves' hyperthyroidism and ophthalmopathy. The hyperthyroidism was newly diagnosed and had lasted under 2 months; the patients were aged 18 to 65. RNA transcripts served as the template for amplifying TCR beta CDR3 regions. Initially, a first-round RT-PCR of the TCR CDR3 employed the HTBI primer set. TCRdb re-called the multiplex PCR reads with MiXCR, one entry per CDR3 protein. The sample records approximately 510,000 distinct CDR3 sequences, about a fifth being singletons. Whole-study results and caveats: Ophthalmopathy and stable hyperthyroidism were separated by a 13 V-J model.

Notes on this clonotype: Its antigen remains unidentified.

Trimming removed 6 bases from V and 5 bases from J, with 8 bases in between. Germline V CDR1 and CDR2: MNHNS, SASEGT. The CDR3 is 11 residues long. The sample consisted of blood. This rearrangement joins TRBV6-1 to TRBJ2-7, with unresolved D. This TCR was sampled from a man aged 18 to 30 with Graves' hyperthyroidism. The CDR3 reads CASRTSDEQYF. The CDR3 DNA is TGTGCCAGCAGGACTTCGGACGAGCAGTACTTC.